This T cell receptor beta chain appears in the sequencing data of a study of CD8 T cells in Susac syndrome (dated by TCRdb to the late 2010s). About the investigation overall: The study used repertoire sequencing to test whether antigen drove CD8+ T cell activation and differentiation in Susac syndrome.

A remark on this clonotype: It has no known antigen specificity. Base qualities were left out, and no much larger clone turns up one base away.

High-throughput TCR beta sequencing profiled peripheral blood CD8+ and CD4+ T cells from healthy donors, Susac syndrome patients and multiple sclerosis patients. Multiple sclerosis controls were treatment-naive patients with stable or active relapsing-remitting disease fulfilling revised McDonald criteria. Bulk CD8+ and CD4+ T cells were purified by magnetic negative isolation, whereas CD8+ TEMRA cells were enriched by FACS. Blood was drawn into EDTA tubes, processed within 24 hours, and PBMCs were isolated by density gradient centrifugation. PBMCs intended for TCR sequencing were cryopreserved in liquid nitrogen and thawed later in a water bath at 37 degrees C. Purity of sorted or isolated CD4+, CD8+ and CD8+ TEMRA cells was at least 90%. RNA was extracted using the RNeasy kit, and about 0.5 to 1 microgram was reverse transcribed with random hexamers. TCR beta CDR3 regions were amplified with the immunoSEQ multiplex PCR assay covering 54 Vbeta and 13 Jbeta segments. PCR amplification bias was corrected by using a synthetic template baseline for primer optimization and computational correction. The study's processing was this. Reads were annotated to V, D and J genes according to IMGT and were analyzed with immunoSEQ Analyzer, with only productive sequences retained. To calculate clonality, Shannon entropy was normalized by log2 of the number of productive unique sequences and then subtracted from one. Public and private clones were assessed among the 100 most prevalent clones of each patient and control. Clones were defined as Susac-specific if absent from the healthy and MS cohorts, from 1052 published viral clones and from other ImmuneACCESS disease sequences. The public reads were reprocessed in TCRdb via fastp at Q25 and MiXCR, keeping in-frame beta chains. Every distinct CDR3 protein forms one entry, paired with its most common genes and DNA. These V and J calls rely on TCRdb rather than the paper's analysis. For this sample there are some 200,000 distinct CDR3 sequences; about 95% appear just once. The ten biggest clones cover 0.095% of the sample.

The full study reports these points: The study acknowledged that relatively few individuals were included in the TCR sequencing and HLA analysis.

Via the germline V gene, CDR1 is SQVTM and CDR2 ANQGSEA. Inclusive of the bounding cysteine and phenylalanine, the CDR3 is 13 residues long. Kept here is only the CDR3 DNA, which spans 39 bases and is read in frame from base 1. V is pared back by 5 bases and J by 7 bases, with 15 bases lying between the germline termini. The sample comprised CD4+ T cells from PBMCs. The sequence is built from TRBV29-1 and TRBJ1-5; a tentative D match to TRBD1 spans 6 bases. This receptor was obtained from a human donor with multiple sclerosis. The encoded CDR3 is CSVQTGARQPQHF. DNA sequence: TGCAGCGTTCAGACAGGAGCGAGGCAGCCCCAGCATTTT.